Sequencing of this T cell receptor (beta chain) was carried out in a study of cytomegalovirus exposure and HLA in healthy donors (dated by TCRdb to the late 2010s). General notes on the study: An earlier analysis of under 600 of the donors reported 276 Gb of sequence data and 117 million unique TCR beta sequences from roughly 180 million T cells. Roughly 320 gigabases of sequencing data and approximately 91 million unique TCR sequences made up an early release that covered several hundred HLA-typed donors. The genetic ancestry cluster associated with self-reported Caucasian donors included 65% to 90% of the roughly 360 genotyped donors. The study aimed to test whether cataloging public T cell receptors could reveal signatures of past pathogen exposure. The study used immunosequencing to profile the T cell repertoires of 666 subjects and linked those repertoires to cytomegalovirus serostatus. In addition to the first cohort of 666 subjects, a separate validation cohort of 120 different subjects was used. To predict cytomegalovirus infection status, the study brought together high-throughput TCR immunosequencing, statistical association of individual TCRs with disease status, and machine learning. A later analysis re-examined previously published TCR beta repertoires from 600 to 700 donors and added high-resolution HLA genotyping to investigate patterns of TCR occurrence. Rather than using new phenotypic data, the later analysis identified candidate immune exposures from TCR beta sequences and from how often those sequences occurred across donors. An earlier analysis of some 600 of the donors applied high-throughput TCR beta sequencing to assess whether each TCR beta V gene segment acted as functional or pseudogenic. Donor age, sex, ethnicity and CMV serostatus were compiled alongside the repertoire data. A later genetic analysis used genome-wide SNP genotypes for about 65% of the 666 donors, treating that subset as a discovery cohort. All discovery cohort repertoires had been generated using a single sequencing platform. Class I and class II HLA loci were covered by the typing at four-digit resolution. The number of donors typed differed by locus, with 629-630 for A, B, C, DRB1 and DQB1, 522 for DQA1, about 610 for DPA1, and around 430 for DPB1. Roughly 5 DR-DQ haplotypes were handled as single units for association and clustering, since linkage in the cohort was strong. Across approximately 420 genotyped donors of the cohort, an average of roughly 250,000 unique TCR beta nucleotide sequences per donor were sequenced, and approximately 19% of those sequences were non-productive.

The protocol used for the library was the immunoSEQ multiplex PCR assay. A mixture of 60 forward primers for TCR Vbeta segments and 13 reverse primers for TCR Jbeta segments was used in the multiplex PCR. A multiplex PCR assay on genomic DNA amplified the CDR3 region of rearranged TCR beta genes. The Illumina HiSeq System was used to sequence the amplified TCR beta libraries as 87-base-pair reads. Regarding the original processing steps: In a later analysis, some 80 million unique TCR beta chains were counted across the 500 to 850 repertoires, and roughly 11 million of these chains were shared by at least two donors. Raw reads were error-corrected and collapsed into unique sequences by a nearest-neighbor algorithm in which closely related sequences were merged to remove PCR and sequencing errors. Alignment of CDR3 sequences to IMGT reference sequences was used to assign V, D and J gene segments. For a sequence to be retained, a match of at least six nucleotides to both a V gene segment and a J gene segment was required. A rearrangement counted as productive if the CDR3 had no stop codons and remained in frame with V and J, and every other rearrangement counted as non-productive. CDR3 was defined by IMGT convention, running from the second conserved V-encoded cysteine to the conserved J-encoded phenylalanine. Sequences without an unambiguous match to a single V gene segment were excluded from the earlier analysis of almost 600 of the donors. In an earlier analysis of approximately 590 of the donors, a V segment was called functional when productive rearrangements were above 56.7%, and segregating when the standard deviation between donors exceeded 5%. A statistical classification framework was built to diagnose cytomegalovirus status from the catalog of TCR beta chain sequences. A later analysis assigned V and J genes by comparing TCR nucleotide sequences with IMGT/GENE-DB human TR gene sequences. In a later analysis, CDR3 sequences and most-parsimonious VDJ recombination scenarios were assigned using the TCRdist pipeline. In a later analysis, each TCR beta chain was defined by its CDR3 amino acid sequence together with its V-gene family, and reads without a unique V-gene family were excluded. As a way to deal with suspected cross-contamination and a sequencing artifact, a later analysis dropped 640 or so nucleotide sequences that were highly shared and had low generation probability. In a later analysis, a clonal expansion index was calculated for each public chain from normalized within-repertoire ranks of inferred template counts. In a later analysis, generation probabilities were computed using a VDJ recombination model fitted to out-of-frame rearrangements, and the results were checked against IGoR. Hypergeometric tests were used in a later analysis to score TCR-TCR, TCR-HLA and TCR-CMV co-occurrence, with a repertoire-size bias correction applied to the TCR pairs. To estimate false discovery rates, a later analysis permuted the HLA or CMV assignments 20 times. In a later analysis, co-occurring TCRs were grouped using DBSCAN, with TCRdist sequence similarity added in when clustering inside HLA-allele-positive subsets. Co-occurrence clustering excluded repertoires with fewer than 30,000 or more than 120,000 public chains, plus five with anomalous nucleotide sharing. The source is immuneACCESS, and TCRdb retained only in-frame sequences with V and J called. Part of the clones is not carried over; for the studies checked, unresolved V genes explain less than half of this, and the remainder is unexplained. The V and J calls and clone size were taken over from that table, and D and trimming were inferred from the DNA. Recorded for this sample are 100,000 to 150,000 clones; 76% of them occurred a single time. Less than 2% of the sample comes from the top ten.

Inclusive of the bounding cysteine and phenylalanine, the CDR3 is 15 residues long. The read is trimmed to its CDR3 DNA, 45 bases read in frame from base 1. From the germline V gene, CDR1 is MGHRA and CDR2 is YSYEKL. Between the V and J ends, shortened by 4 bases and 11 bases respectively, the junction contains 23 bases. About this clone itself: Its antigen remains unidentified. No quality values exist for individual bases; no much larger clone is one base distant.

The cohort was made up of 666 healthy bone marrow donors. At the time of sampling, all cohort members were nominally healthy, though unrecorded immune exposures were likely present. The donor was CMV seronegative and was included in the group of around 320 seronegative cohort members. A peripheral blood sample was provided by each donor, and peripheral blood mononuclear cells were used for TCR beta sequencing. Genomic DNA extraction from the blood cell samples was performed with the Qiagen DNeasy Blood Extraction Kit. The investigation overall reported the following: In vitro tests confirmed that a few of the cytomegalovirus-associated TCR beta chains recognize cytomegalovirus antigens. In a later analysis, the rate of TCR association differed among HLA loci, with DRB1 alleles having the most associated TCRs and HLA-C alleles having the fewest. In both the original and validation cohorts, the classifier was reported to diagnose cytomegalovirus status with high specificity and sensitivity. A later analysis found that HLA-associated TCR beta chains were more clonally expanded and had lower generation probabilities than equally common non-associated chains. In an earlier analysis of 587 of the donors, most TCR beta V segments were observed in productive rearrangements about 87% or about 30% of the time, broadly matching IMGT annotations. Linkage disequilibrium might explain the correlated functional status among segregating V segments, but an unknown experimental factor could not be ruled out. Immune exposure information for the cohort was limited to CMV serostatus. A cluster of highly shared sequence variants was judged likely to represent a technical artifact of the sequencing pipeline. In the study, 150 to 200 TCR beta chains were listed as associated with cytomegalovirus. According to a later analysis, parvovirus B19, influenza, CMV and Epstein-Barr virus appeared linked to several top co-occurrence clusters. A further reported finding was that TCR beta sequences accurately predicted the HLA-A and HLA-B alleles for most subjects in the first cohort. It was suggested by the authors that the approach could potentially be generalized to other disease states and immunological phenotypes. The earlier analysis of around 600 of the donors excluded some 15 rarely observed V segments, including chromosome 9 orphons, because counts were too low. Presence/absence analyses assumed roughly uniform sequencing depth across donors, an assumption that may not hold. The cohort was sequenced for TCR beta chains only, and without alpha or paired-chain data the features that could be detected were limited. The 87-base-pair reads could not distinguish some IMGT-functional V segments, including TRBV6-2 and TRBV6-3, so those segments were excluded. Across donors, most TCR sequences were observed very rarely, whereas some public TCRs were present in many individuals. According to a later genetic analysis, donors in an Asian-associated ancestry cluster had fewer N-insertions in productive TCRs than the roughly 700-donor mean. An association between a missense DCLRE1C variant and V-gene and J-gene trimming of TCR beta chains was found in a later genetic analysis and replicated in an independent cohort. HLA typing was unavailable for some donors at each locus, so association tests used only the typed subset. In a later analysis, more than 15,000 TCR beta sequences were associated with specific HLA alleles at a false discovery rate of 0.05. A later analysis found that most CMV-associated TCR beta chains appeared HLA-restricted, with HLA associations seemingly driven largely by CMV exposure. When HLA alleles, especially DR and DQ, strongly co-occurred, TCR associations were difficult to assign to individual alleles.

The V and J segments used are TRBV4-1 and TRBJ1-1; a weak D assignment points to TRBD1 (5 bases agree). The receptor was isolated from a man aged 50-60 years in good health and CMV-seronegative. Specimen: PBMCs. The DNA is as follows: TGCGCCAGCAGCCGAATCACCGGGGGGGGGTCCGAGGCTTTCTTT. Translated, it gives CASSRITGGGSEAFF.